What follows are 2 T cell receptor beta chains derived from one specimen sequenced in a study of blood T cell repertoires in COVID-19. Clones were sequenced by immunoSEQ multiplex PCR, and TCRdb holds only the in-frame ones, with some missing. The table shows roughly 250,000 clones, with about 87% occurring only once. The sequenced sample was peripheral blood. The receptors here all came from a human donor in a cohort sampled during active COVID-19.

A few counts support this clone. The chain links TRBV6-2 or TRBV6-3 to TRBJ2-2; TRBD1 matches 8 bases. Germline CDR1 is MNHEY and CDR2 is SVGEGT. Trimming removed 1 base from V and 6 bases from J; junction bases left unmatched: 7. This CDR3 has 16 residues. The CDR3 DNA follows: TGTGCCAGCAGTTACTGGACAGGGTTCCTATCCGGGGAGCTGTTTTTT. It codes for CASSYWTGFLSGELFF.

This chain uses TRBV28 with TRBJ1-5, with D perhaps matching TRBD1 (5 bases). V lost 7 bases and J lost 4, with 20 bases in between. Per germline, CDR1 MDHEN and CDR2 SYDVKM. CDR3 length equals 16 residues. CDR3 in DNA: TGTGCCAGCACCGACCCCGGTGGGGGGGGGAATCAGCCCCAGCATTTT. Amino acid sequence: CASTDPGGGGNQPQHF. The full variable domain, its missing parts supplied by reference TRBV28 and TRBJ1-5, is DVKVTQSSRYLVKRTGEKVFLECVQDMDHENMFWYRQDPGLGLRLIYFSYDVKMKEKGDIPEGYSVSREKKERFSLILESASTNQTSMYLCASTDPGGGGNQPQHFGDGTRLSIL.